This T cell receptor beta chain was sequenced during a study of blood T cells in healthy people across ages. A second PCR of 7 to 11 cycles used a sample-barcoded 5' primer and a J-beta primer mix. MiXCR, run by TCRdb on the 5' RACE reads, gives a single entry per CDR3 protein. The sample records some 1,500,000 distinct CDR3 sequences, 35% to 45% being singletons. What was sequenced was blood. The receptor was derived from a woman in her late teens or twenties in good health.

The CDR3 region is CASSLVQGINTEAFF. In nucleotides, the CDR3 is TGTGCCAGCAGCTTAGTGCAGGGAATTAACACTGAAGCTTTCTTT. The V call is TRBV7-9, the J call TRBJ1-1; D is possibly TRBD1 (5 bases). The germline V and J ends were trimmed by 1 base and 2 bases, with 11 bases remaining between them. Germline V lookup: CDR1 SEHNR, CDR2 FQNEAQ (reference sequence). This CDR3 comprises 15 residues.